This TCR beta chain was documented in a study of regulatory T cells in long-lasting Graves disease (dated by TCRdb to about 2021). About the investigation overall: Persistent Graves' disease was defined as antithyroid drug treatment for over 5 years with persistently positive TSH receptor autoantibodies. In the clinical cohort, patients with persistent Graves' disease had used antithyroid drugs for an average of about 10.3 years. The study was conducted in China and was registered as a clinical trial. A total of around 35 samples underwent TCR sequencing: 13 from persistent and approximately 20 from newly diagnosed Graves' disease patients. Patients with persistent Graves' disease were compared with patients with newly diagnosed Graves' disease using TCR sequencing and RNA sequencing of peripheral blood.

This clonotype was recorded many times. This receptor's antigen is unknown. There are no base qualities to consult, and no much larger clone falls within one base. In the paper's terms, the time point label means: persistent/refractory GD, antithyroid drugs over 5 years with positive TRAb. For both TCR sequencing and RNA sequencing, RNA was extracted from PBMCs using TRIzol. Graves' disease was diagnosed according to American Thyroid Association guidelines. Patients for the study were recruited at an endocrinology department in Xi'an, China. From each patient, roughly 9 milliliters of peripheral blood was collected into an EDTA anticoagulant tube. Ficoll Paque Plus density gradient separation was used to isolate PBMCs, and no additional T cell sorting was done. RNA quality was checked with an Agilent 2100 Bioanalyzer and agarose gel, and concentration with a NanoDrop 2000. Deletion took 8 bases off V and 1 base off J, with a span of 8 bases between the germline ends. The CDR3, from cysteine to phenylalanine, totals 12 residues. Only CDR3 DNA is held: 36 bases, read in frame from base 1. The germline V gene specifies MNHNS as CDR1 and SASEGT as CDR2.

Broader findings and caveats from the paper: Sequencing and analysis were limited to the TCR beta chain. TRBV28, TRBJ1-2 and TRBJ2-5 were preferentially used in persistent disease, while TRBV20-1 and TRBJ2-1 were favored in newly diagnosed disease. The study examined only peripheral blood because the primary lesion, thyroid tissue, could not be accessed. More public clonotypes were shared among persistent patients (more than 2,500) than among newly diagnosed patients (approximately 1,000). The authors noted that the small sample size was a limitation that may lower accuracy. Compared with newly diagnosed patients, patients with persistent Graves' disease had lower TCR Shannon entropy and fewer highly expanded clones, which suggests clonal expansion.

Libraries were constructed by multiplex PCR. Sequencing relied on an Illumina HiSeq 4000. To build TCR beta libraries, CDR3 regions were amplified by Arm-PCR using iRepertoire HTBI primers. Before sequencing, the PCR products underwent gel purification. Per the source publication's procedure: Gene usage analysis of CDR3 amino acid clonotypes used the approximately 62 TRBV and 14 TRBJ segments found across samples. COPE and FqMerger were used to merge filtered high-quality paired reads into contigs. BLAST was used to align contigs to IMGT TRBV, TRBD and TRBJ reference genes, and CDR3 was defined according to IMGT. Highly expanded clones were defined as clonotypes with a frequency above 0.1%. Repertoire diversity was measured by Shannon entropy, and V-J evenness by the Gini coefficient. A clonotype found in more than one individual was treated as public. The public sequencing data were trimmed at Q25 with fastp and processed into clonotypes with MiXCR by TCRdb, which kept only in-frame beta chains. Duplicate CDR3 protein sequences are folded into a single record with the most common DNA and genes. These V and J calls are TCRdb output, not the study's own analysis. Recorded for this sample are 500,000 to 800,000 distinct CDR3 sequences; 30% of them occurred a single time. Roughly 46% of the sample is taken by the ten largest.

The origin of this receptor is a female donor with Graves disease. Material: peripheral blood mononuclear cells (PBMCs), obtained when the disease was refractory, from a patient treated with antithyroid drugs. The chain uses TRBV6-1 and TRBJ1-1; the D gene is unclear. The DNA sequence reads TGTGCCAGCGGCAGACAGAACACTGAAGCTTTCTTT. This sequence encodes CASGRQNTEAFF.